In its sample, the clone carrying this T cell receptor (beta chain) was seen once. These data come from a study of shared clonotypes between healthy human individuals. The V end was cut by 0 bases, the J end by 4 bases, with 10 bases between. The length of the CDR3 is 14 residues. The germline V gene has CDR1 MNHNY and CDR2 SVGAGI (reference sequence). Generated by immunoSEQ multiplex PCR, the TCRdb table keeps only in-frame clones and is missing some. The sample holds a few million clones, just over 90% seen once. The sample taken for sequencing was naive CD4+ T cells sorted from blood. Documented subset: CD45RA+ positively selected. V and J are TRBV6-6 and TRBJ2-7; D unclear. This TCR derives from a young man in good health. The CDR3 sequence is CASSYSRVEYEQYF. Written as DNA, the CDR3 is TGTGCCAGCAGTTACTCCCGGGTCGAGTACGAGCAGTACTTC.